Listed below are T cell receptor beta chains from one sample, sequenced in a study of shared clonotypes between healthy human individuals. Method: immunoSEQ multiplex PCR; TCRdb's copy keeps in-frame clones and lacks some. Of hundreds of thousands of clones in the sample, just over 95% were seen once. Input material: naive CD8+ T cells sorted from blood. These receptors were collected from a young man in good health. The CDR3 runs from the conserved cysteine through the conserved F or W. The order of the fields is D gene, V gene, clone size, J gene, CDR3 protein, CDR3 DNA. D genes are given only for firm matches. Clone size is given for some rows only: seen once, a few or many times, or a class if the clone is expanded.

D: NA
V: TRBV29-1
size: NA
J: TRBJ2-5
CDR3: CSETGPSRQETQYF
DNA: TGCAGCGAGACAGGTCCCTCCCGCCAAGAGACCCAGTACTTC

D: NA
V: TRBV27
size: NA
J: TRBJ2-1
CDR3: CASSLSGFGNEQFF
DNA: TGTGCCAGCAGTTTAAGCGGGTTTGGGAATGAGCAGTTCTTC

D: NA
V: TRBV7-3
size: once
J: TRBJ2-5
CDR3: CASSALVAETQYF
DNA: TGTGCCAGCAGCGCTCTAGTTGCGGAGACCCAGTACTTC

D: NA
V: TRBV4-1
size: NA
J: TRBJ2-7
CDR3: CASSQDRAGRYEQYF
DNA: TGCGCCAGCAGCCAAGATCGCGCGGGAAGGTACGAGCAGTACTTC

D: NA
V: TRBV27
size: NA
J: TRBJ2-7
CDR3: CASTGNLYEQYF
DNA: TGTGCCAGCACCGGCAATCTCTACGAGCAGTACTTC

D: NA
V: TRBV4-1
size: NA
J: TRBJ2-3
CDR3: CASSQVGTTDTQYF
DNA: TGCGCCAGCAGCCAAGTCGGGACCACAGATACGCAGTATTTT

D: NA
V: TRBV6-6
size: NA
J: TRBJ1-1
CDR3: CASSYSDEEAFF
DNA: TGTGCCAGCAGTTACTCCGACGAAGAAGCTTTCTTT

D: NA
V: TRBV27
size: once
J: TRBJ2-7
CDR3: CASSLRVYYEQYF
DNA: TGTGCCAGCAGTTTACGGGTTTACTACGAGCAGTACTTC

D: NA
V: TRBV7-6
size: NA
J: TRBJ2-7
CDR3: CASSLGITDSYEQYF
DNA: TGTGCCAGCAGCTTAGGAATTACGGACAGCTACGAGCAGTACTTC

D: TRBD1
V: TRBV28
size: NA
J: TRBJ1-5
CDR3: CASRGQGNQPQHF
DNA: TGTGCCAGCAGAGGACAGGGCAATCAGCCCCAGCATTTT

D: NA
V: TRBV7-6
size: NA
J: TRBJ1-1
CDR3: CASRRNSGVNTEAFF
DNA: TGTGCCAGCAGGCGTAATAGCGGGGTGAACACTGAAGCTTTCTTT

D: TRBD2
V: TRBV5-4
size: once
J: TRBJ2-1
CDR3: CASSPLAAPNEQFF
DNA: TGTGCCAGCAGCCCCCTAGCGGCTCCCAATGAGCAGTTCTTC

D: TRBD1
V: TRBV28
size: NA
J: TRBJ2-7
CDR3: CASSPQITGGRQYF
DNA: TGTGCCAGCAGTCCACAAATTACAGGGGGAAGGCAGTACTTC

D: NA
V: TRBV30
size: NA
J: TRBJ2-7
CDR3: CAWSIGTEYEQYF
DNA: TGTGCCTGGAGCATCGGGACTGAGTACGAGCAGTACTTC

D: TRBD2
V: TRBV14
size: once
J: TRBJ2-7
CDR3: CASSQKRGLAGDEQYF
DNA: TGTGCCAGCAGCCAGAAAAGGGGACTAGCGGGAGACGAGCAGTACTTC

D: NA
V: TRBV5-3
size: NA
J: TRBJ2-3
CDR3: CARSLGADTQYF
DNA: TGTGCCAGAAGCTTGGGTGCAGATACGCAGTATTTT

D: NA
V: TRBV28
size: NA
J: TRBJ2-7
CDR3: CASSTPGEQYF
DNA: TGTGCCAGCAGTACCCCGGGTGAGCAGTACTTC

D: TRBD1
V: TRBV11-3
size: NA
J: TRBJ2-2
CDR3: CASSLGTGRAGELFF
DNA: TGTGCCAGCAGCTTAGGGACAGGACGAGCCGGGGAGCTGTTTTTT

D: NA
V: TRBV14
size: NA
J: TRBJ1-2
CDR3: CASSQSVRIYGYTF
DNA: TGTGCCAGCAGCCAATCGGTCCGCATATATGGCTACACCTTC

D: TRBD2
V: TRBV27
size: NA
J: TRBJ2-7
CDR3: CASSWLAGVHEQYF
DNA: TGTGCCAGCAGTTGGTTAGCGGGAGTTCATGAGCAGTACTTC

D: TRBD1
V: TRBV6-5
size: once
J: TRBJ2-5
CDR3: CASRRQGVGEETQYF
DNA: TGTGCCAGCAGGAGACAGGGGGTAGGCGAAGAGACCCAGTACTTC

D: TRBD2
V: TRBV29-1
size: NA
J: TRBJ2-1
CDR3: CSVGGTSGIFGEQFF
DNA: TGCAGCGTGGGCGGGACTAGCGGGATATTTGGTGAGCAGTTCTTC

D: NA
V: TRBV9
size: NA
J: TRBJ2-3
CDR3: CASSVEGSTDTQYF
DNA: TGTGCCAGCAGCGTAGAAGGCAGCACAGATACGCAGTATTTT

D: NA
V: TRBV2
size: NA
J: TRBJ2-1
CDR3: CASGLRDNEQFF
DNA: TGTGCCAGCGGGTTACGGGACAATGAGCAGTTCTTC

D: NA
V: TRBV2
size: NA
J: TRBJ2-1
CDR3: CASEVYRAYNEQFF
DNA: TGTGCCAGCGAGGTTTACCGTGCATACAATGAGCAGTTCTTC

D: TRBD1
V: TRBV6-1
size: NA
J: TRBJ2-7
CDR3: CASSSGQGIGQYF
DNA: TGTGCCAGCAGTTCCGGACAGGGGATTGGGCAGTACTTC

D: TRBD2
V: TRBV9
size: NA
J: TRBJ2-1
CDR3: CASSPYLAGGLGEQFF
DNA: TGTGCCAGCAGCCCCTATCTAGCGGGAGGGCTAGGTGAGCAGTTCTTC

D: TRBD1
V: TRBV10-3
size: NA
J: TRBJ1-1
CDR3: CAISAGQGYTEAFF
DNA: TGTGCCATCAGTGCGGGACAGGGGTACACTGAAGCTTTCTTT

D: TRBD2
V: TRBV5-1
size: NA
J: TRBJ2-7
CDR3: CASSFKRGSYEQYF
DNA: TGCGCCAGCAGCTTCAAGCGGGGCTCCTACGAGCAGTACTTC

D: NA
V: TRBV27
size: NA
J: TRBJ2-7
CDR3: CASSLFIGDTLYEQYF
DNA: TGTGCCAGCAGTTTGTTCATTGGGGACACCCTCTACGAGCAGTACTTC

D: NA
V: TRBV2
size: NA
J: TRBJ2-3
CDR3: CASRGDHTQYF
DNA: TGTGCCAGCAGGGGGGATCATACGCAGTATTTT

D: NA
V: TRBV14
size: NA
J: TRBJ2-7
CDR3: CASSPTRLRQDAYEQYF
DNA: TGTGCCAGCAGCCCAACTCGCTTGCGGCAGGACGCCTACGAGCAGTACTTC

D: NA
V: TRBV21-1
size: NA
J: TRBJ1-1
CDR3: CASSKYRGNTEAFF
DNA: TGTGCCAGCAGCAAGTACAGGGGGAACACTGAAGCTTTCTTT

D: NA
V: TRBV7-6
size: NA
J: TRBJ1-1
CDR3: CASSLRDQGHTEAFF
DNA: TGTGCCAGCAGCTTAAGAGACCAGGGGCACACTGAAGCTTTCTTT

D: TRBD2
V: TRBV19
size: NA
J: TRBJ2-3
CDR3: CASSTGLAPSTDTQYF
DNA: TGTGCCAGTAGTACAGGACTAGCTCCTTCCACAGATACGCAGTATTTT

D: NA
V: TRBV14
size: once
J: TRBJ1-4
CDR3: CASSQEVSDGYNEKLFF
DNA: TGTGCCAGCAGCCAAGAGGTGTCGGACGGCTATAATGAAAAACTGTTTTTT

D: TRBD2
V: TRBV6-5
size: NA
J: TRBJ2-1
CDR3: CASSYYSGGYNEQFF
DNA: TGTGCCAGCAGTTACTATAGCGGGGGGTACAATGAGCAGTTCTTC

D: NA
V: TRBV19
size: NA
J: TRBJ2-1
CDR3: CASSQMGGYYNEQFF
DNA: TGTGCCAGTAGTCAGATGGGGGGTTACTACAATGAGCAGTTCTTC

D: NA
V: TRBV9
size: NA
J: TRBJ2-7
CDR3: CASSVGWGFSYEQYF
DNA: TGTGCCAGCAGCGTTGGTTGGGGGTTCTCCTACGAGCAGTACTTC

D: TRBD2
V: TRBV11-2
size: NA
J: TRBJ2-3
CDR3: CASSWRGRRTDTQYF
DNA: TGTGCCAGCAGCTGGCGCGGGAGGAGGACAGATACGCAGTATTTT

D: NA
V: TRBV7-9
size: NA
J: TRBJ2-5
CDR3: CASSQDNQETQYF
DNA: TGTGCCAGCAGCCAGGACAACCAAGAGACCCAGTACTTC

D: NA
V: TRBV7-9
size: NA
J: TRBJ2-7
CDR3: CASSLIRGELNSDEQYF
DNA: TGTGCCAGCAGCTTAATACGTGGGGAGCTAAACTCGGATGAGCAGTACTTC

D: NA
V: TRBV28
size: NA
J: TRBJ1-5
CDR3: CASSPPGAPWPQHF
DNA: TGTGCCAGCAGTCCCCCAGGGGCCCCGTGGCCCCAGCATTTT

D: NA
V: TRBV27
size: NA
J: TRBJ2-1
CDR3: CASSPLGGNKYNEQFF
DNA: TGTGCCAGCAGTCCGCTTGGCGGGAATAAGTACAATGAGCAGTTCTTC

D: NA
V: TRBV4-3
size: NA
J: TRBJ2-7
CDR3: CASSPVLDGRQYF
DNA: TGCGCCAGCAGCCCGGTTCTGGACGGTCGGCAGTACTTC

D: NA
V: TRBV5-5
size: NA
J: TRBJ1-2
CDR3: CASSLGDGRYGYTF
DNA: TGTGCCAGCAGCTTGGGGGACGGGAGATATGGCTACACCTTC

D: TRBD2
V: TRBV7-9
size: NA
J: TRBJ2-2
CDR3: CASSGLGLAGANTGELFF
DNA: TGTGCCAGCAGCGGACTGGGACTAGCGGGAGCGAACACCGGGGAGCTGTTTTTT

D: NA
V: TRBV7-9
size: NA
J: TRBJ2-1
CDR3: CASSLSGSSPTGEQFF
DNA: TGTGCCAGCAGCTTATCGGGTAGTTCACCCACAGGTGAGCAGTTCTTC

D: NA
V: TRBV19
size: NA
J: TRBJ2-7
CDR3: CASSIGESYEQYF
DNA: TGTGCCAGTAGTATCGGGGAATCCTACGAGCAGTACTTC

D: NA
V: TRBV5-1
size: NA
J: TRBJ1-5
CDR3: CASSPDSDSNQPQHF
DNA: TGCGCCAGCAGCCCGGACAGTGACTCGAATCAGCCCCAGCATTTT

D: TRBD1
V: TRBV6-5
size: few
J: TRBJ2-3
CDR3: CASSYRGPDTQYF
DNA: TGTGCCAGCAGTTACAGGGGGCCAGATACGCAGTATTTT